The 8 T cell receptor beta chains presented below share a single source sample, sequenced in a study of T cell clonotyping in hematopoietic cell transplantation. Assay used: immunoSEQ multiplex PCR; TCRdb lists only in-frame clones, some missing. This sample has about 9,000 clones, with about 75% found just once. The input for sequencing was peripheral blood mononuclear cells, taken 180 days after allogeneic stem cell transplant. Receptor source: a female patient in her 50s who had an allogeneic stem cell transplant from a related donor, so the T cells may come from the graft donor. Some clones in this sample may be carry-over from other donors' samples.

J is TRBJ2-3 and V is TRBV4-3; no clear D. The CDR3 contains 16 residues. The V end was cut by 1 base, the J end by 7 bases, with 18 bases between. Germline lookup yields CDR1 LGHNA and CDR2 YSLEER. The CDR3 region is CASSQGQIPPQHTQYF. DNA for the CDR3: TGCGCCAGCAGCCAAGGGCAGATCCCCCCACAACATACGCAGTATTTT.

V gene TRBV30 combines with J gene TRBJ2-7; D might be TRBD1 (5 bases). The germline gives CDR1 GTSNPN, CDR2 SVGIG (reference sequence). The CDR3 is 12 residues long. Trimming removed 2 bases from V and 3 bases from J, with 8 bases in between. The CDR3 DNA reads as TGTGCCTGGAGTCACAGGCACTACGAGCAGTACTTC. Its protein is CAWSHRHYEQYF. The variable domain in full, with the rest retrieved from reference TRBV30 and TRBJ2-7, is SQTIHQWPATLVQPVGSPLSLECTVEGTSNPNLYWYRQAAGRGLQLLFYSVGIGQISSEVPQNLSASRPQDRQFILSSKKLLLSDSGFYLCAWSHRHYEQYFGPGTRLTVT.

The chain uses TRBV9 and TRBJ2-2; TRBD2 might be the D (6 bases). This CDR3 region has 14 residues. The germline V gene has CDR1 SGDLS and CDR2 YYNGEE. V gave up 4 bases and J gave up 7 bases, with 14 bases separating them. CDR3 in amino acids: CASSSPGLNGELFF. DNA of the CDR3: TGTGCCAGCAGCTCGCCGGGACTTAACGGGGAGCTGTTTTTT.

V gene TRBV30 combines with J gene TRBJ1-2, with D unresolved. This CDR3 is 12 amino acids long. V was cut by 2 bases and J by 5 bases, with 9 bases left in between. The germline gives CDR1 GTSNPN, CDR2 SVGIG (reference sequence). The CDR3, as DNA: TGTGCCTGGAGTCGGCAGCCTTATGGCTACACCTTC. Amino acids: CAWSRQPYGYTF.

This rearrangement joins TRBV7-2 to TRBJ1-1; a weak D match, TRBD1 (5 bases). The length of the CDR3 is 16 residues. Germline V gives CDR1 SGHTA, CDR2 FQGNSA. Trimming removed 0 bases from V and 2 bases from J, with 13 bases in between. As DNA, the CDR3 is TGTGCCAGCAGCTTAGCCTGGGACTTTCTTAACACTGAAGCTTTCTTT. Its translation: CASSLAWDFLNTEAFF.

This chain links TRBV14 with TRBJ2-7; D gene ambiguous. Germline V gene lookup returns CDR1 SGHDN and CDR2 FVKESK. This CDR3 spans 12 amino acids. Between the trimmed V and J ends, which lost 0 bases and 7 bases, there was a span of 7 bases. The DNA for the CDR3 is TGTGCCAGCAGCCAAGACCGGTGGGAGCAGTACTTC. As protein: CASSQDRWEQYF.

The chain employs TRBV5-1 and TRBJ2-2, with 7 nucleotides matching TRBD2. Germline V gives CDR1 SGHRS, CDR2 YFSETQ. V shed 4 bases and J 2 bases; nucleotides not matched to a gene: 8. The CDR3 is 16 residues long. The CDR3 nucleotides read TGCGCCAGCAGCCCGCCGGGACTACCTAACACCGGGGAGCTGTTTTTT. Translation: CASSPPGLPNTGELFF.

This chain joins TRBV2 and TRBJ1-2; D gene uncertain. V was shortened by 3 bases and J by 7 bases, with 9 bases between the two germline ends. The CDR3 length is 12 residues. The germline CDR1 and CDR2 sequences are SNHLY and FYNNEI. The CDR3 DNA reads as TGTGCCAGCAGTGACGAGGGTTTTGGCTACACCTTC. It codes for CASSDEGFGYTF.